This is a list of T cell receptor beta chains from one sample in a study of CD8 T cells in Susac syndrome. One entry per CDR3 protein results from TCRdb running MiXCR on the immunoSEQ multiplex PCR reads. Among 150,000 to 200,000 distinct CDR3 sequences, roughly 94% were seen once, and the ten largest hold 0.08%. The material sequenced was CD4+ T cells from PBMCs. These receptors all stem from a human donor in good health. The CDR3 runs from the conserved cysteine through the conserved F or W. A D gene is named only where the DNA matches it firmly. Clone size is stated in some rows and not others, as once, few, many or a class when expanded.

cdr3_length: 16; d_call: TRBD2; v_call: TRBV14; j_call: TRBJ2-6; clone_size: NA; cdr3_aa: CASSRTGGSGANVLTF; cdr3_nt: TGTGCCAGCAGCCGGACGGGGGGCTCTGGGGCCAACGTCCTGACTTTC
cdr3_length: 15; d_call: TRBD1; v_call: TRBV20-1; j_call: TRBJ2-6; clone_size: NA; cdr3_aa: CSARDRGSGANVLTF; cdr3_nt: TGCAGTGCACGGGACAGGGGATCTGGGGCCAACGTCCTGACTTTC
cdr3_length: 16; d_call: TRBD2; v_call: TRBV2; j_call: TRBJ2-2; clone_size: NA; cdr3_aa: CASRGTGGPDTGELFF; cdr3_nt: TGTGCCAGCAGGGGGACGGGAGGGCCAGACACCGGGGAGCTGTTTTTT
cdr3_length: 14; d_call: TRBD2; v_call: TRBV7-9; j_call: TRBJ2-3; clone_size: NA; cdr3_aa: CASSLGGGADTQYF; cdr3_nt: TGTGCCAGCAGCTTAGGCGGGGGGGCAGATACGCAGTATTTT
cdr3_length: 15; d_call: TRBD2; v_call: TRBV20-1; j_call: TRBJ2-5; clone_size: NA; cdr3_aa: CSARDLAGVAETQYF; cdr3_nt: TGCAGTGCTAGAGATCTAGCGGGGGTGGCAGAGACCCAGTACTTC
cdr3_length: 13; d_call: NA; v_call: TRBV5-6; j_call: TRBJ1-5; clone_size: NA; cdr3_aa: CASSLRESQPQHF; cdr3_nt: TGTGCCAGCAGCTTGCGGGAGAGTCAGCCCCAGCATTTT
cdr3_length: 13; d_call: NA; v_call: TRBV2; j_call: TRBJ2-5; clone_size: NA; cdr3_aa: CASSVEAWETQYF; cdr3_nt: TGTGCCAGCAGCGTGGAGGCATGGGAGACCCAGTACTTC
cdr3_length: 15; d_call: TRBD2; v_call: TRBV18; j_call: TRBJ2-7; clone_size: NA; cdr3_aa: CASSALTSGIDEQYF; cdr3_nt: TGTGCCAGCTCAGCCCTCACTAGCGGGATCGACGAGCAGTACTTC
cdr3_length: 15; d_call: TRBD1; v_call: TRBV7-2; j_call: TRBJ1-6; clone_size: NA; cdr3_aa: CASSLRGQTYSPLHF; cdr3_nt: TGTGCCAGCAGCTTAAGGGGGCAGACTTATTCACCCCTCCACTTT
cdr3_length: 13; d_call: NA; v_call: TRBV19; j_call: TRBJ1-1; clone_size: NA; cdr3_aa: CASSIEQNTEAFF; cdr3_nt: TGTGCCAGTAGTATCGAACAGAACACTGAAGCTTTCTTT
cdr3_length: 16; d_call: TRBD2; v_call: TRBV6-6; j_call: TRBJ2-1; clone_size: NA; cdr3_aa: CASSRFSGRGYNEQFF; cdr3_nt: TGTGCCAGCAGCCGATTTAGCGGGAGAGGCTACAATGAGCAGTTCTTC
cdr3_length: 12; d_call: NA; v_call: TRBV6-1; j_call: TRBJ2-4; clone_size: NA; cdr3_aa: CASSEGLGVEYF; cdr3_nt: TGTGCCAGCAGTGAAGGGCTAGGGGTCGAGTACTTC
cdr3_length: 16; d_call: NA; v_call: TRBV9; j_call: TRBJ2-3; clone_size: NA; cdr3_aa: CASSVGTTWKADTQYF; cdr3_nt: TGTGCCAGCAGCGTAGGGACAACTTGGAAGGCAGATACGCAGTATTTT
cdr3_length: 13; d_call: NA; v_call: TRBV7-2; j_call: TRBJ1-1; clone_size: NA; cdr3_aa: CASSTLQGTEAFF; cdr3_nt: TGTGCCAGCAGCACCCTACAGGGTACTGAAGCTTTCTTT
cdr3_length: 16; d_call: TRBD2; v_call: TRBV19; j_call: TRBJ2-1; clone_size: NA; cdr3_aa: CASSGGLAGGPYEQFF; cdr3_nt: TGTGCCAGTAGTGGGGGACTAGCGGGAGGGCCATATGAGCAGTTCTTC
cdr3_length: 17; d_call: TRBD1; v_call: TRBV6-2/TRBV6-3; j_call: TRBJ1-1; clone_size: NA; cdr3_aa: CASSYQRQGSMNTEAFF; cdr3_nt: TGTGCCAGCAGTTACCAACGACAGGGTTCGATGAACACTGAAGCTTTCTTT
cdr3_length: 16; d_call: NA; v_call: TRBV7-9; j_call: TRBJ1-4; clone_size: once; cdr3_aa: CASTAQDTATNEKLFF; cdr3_nt: TGTGCCAGCACCGCCCAGGACACCGCAACTAATGAAAAACTGTTTTTT
cdr3_length: 13; d_call: NA; v_call: TRBV20-1; j_call: TRBJ2-2; clone_size: NA; cdr3_aa: CSAPDQRAGELFF; cdr3_nt: TGCAGTGCCCCGGACCAGAGAGCCGGGGAGCTGTTTTTT
cdr3_length: 16; d_call: NA; v_call: TRBV6-5; j_call: TRBJ1-4; clone_size: NA; cdr3_aa: CASSYSGLPRVEKLFF; cdr3_nt: TGTGCCAGCAGTTACTCGGGACTACCAAGGGTTGAAAAACTGTTTTTT
cdr3_length: 15; d_call: TRBD1; v_call: TRBV6-6; j_call: TRBJ2-7; clone_size: NA; cdr3_aa: CASRPGTGGSYEQYF; cdr3_nt: TGTGCCAGCAGACCAGGGACAGGGGGTTCCTACGAGCAGTACTTC
cdr3_length: 14; d_call: TRBD1; v_call: TRBV5-1; j_call: TRBJ2-7; clone_size: NA; cdr3_aa: CASSDGTASYEQYF; cdr3_nt: TGCGCCAGCAGCGACGGGACAGCCTCCTACGAGCAGTACTTC
cdr3_length: 12; d_call: NA; v_call: TRBV29-1; j_call: TRBJ2-4; clone_size: NA; cdr3_aa: CSVDEGKNIQYF; cdr3_nt: TGCAGCGTTGACGAAGGCAAAAACATTCAGTACTTC
cdr3_length: 13; d_call: TRBD1; v_call: TRBV2; j_call: TRBJ2-2; clone_size: NA; cdr3_aa: CASRDRGTGELFF; cdr3_nt: TGTGCCAGCAGGGACAGGGGCACCGGGGAGCTGTTTTTT
cdr3_length: 17; d_call: NA; v_call: TRBV3-1; j_call: TRBJ1-4; clone_size: NA; cdr3_aa: CASSRRGGIATNEKLFF; cdr3_nt: TGTGCCAGCAGCCGAAGAGGGGGGATTGCAACTAATGAAAAACTGTTTTTT
cdr3_length: 15; d_call: NA; v_call: TRBV7-9; j_call: TRBJ1-1; clone_size: NA; cdr3_aa: CASSFPKRMNTEAFF; cdr3_nt: TGTGCCAGCAGCTTCCCAAAACGTATGAACACTGAAGCTTTCTTT
cdr3_length: 13; d_call: NA; v_call: TRBV7-9; j_call: TRBJ1-1; clone_size: few; cdr3_aa: CASSLRGGTEAFF; cdr3_nt: TGTGCCAGCAGTTTAAGAGGGGGTACTGAAGCTTTCTTT
cdr3_length: 15; d_call: NA; v_call: TRBV3-1; j_call: TRBJ1-1; clone_size: NA; cdr3_aa: CASSQEYGRNTEVFF; cdr3_nt: TGTGCCAGCAGCCAAGAGTACGGCAGAAACACTGAAGTTTTCTTT
cdr3_length: 15; d_call: TRBD2; v_call: TRBV5-4; j_call: TRBJ2-3; clone_size: NA; cdr3_aa: CASSLTSGSPDTQYF; cdr3_nt: TGTGCCAGCAGCTTGACTAGCGGGAGTCCAGATACGCAGTATTTT
cdr3_length: 15; d_call: TRBD2; v_call: TRBV25-1; j_call: TRBJ2-1; clone_size: NA; cdr3_aa: CATKKGLAGYNEQFF; cdr3_nt: TGTGCCACCAAGAAAGGGCTAGCGGGCTACAATGAGCAGTTCTTC
cdr3_length: 15; d_call: NA; v_call: TRBV15; j_call: TRBJ2-7; clone_size: NA; cdr3_aa: CATSREVYGSYEQYF; cdr3_nt: TGTGCCACCAGCAGAGAAGTATATGGGTCCTACGAGCAGTACTTC
cdr3_length: 15; d_call: TRBD1; v_call: TRBV7-3; j_call: TRBJ2-3; clone_size: NA; cdr3_aa: CASSPDRVWGDTQYF; cdr3_nt: TGTGCCAGCAGTCCGGACAGGGTCTGGGGAGATACGCAGTATTTT
cdr3_length: 17; d_call: NA; v_call: TRBV5-1; j_call: TRBJ2-6; clone_size: few; cdr3_aa: CASRRGSSFSGANVLTF; cdr3_nt: TGCGCCAGCAGGCGTGGCAGTTCGTTCTCTGGGGCCAACGTCCTGACTTTC
cdr3_length: 14; d_call: NA; v_call: TRBV14; j_call: TRBJ1-2; clone_size: NA; cdr3_aa: CASSPLGNRYGYTF; cdr3_nt: TGTGCCAGCAGCCCGCTCGGGAACCGTTATGGCTACACCTTC
cdr3_length: 14; d_call: TRBD1; v_call: TRBV12-3/TRBV12-4; j_call: TRBJ2-2; clone_size: NA; cdr3_aa: CASRTGINTGELFF; cdr3_nt: TGTGCCAGCAGGACAGGGATTAACACCGGGGAGCTGTTTTTT
cdr3_length: 13; d_call: NA; v_call: TRBV3-1; j_call: TRBJ2-5; clone_size: NA; cdr3_aa: CASSVGARETQYF; cdr3_nt: TGTGCCAGCAGCGTAGGGGCGAGGGAGACCCAGTACTTC
cdr3_length: 16; d_call: TRBD1; v_call: TRBV5-6; j_call: TRBJ2-5; clone_size: NA; cdr3_aa: CASSSGQGPSGETQYF; cdr3_nt: TGTGCCAGCAGCTCGGGACAGGGGCCCTCTGGAGAGACCCAGTACTTC
cdr3_length: 17; d_call: TRBD1; v_call: TRBV6-1; j_call: TRBJ1-2; clone_size: once; cdr3_aa: CASSRTRQGASNYGYTF; cdr3_nt: TGTGCCAGCAGCCGAACCAGACAGGGGGCCAGTAACTATGGCTACACCTTC
cdr3_length: 17; d_call: NA; v_call: TRBV19; j_call: TRBJ2-6; clone_size: NA; cdr3_aa: CASSISEALAGANVLTF; cdr3_nt: TGTGCCAGTAGTATAAGCGAGGCTTTGGCTGGGGCCAACGTCCTGACTTTC
cdr3_length: 12; d_call: NA; v_call: TRBV28; j_call: TRBJ2-7; clone_size: NA; cdr3_aa: CASSSPPYEQYF; cdr3_nt: TGTGCCAGCAGTTCCCCCCCCTACGAGCAGTACTTC